This TCR beta chain comes out of a study of identical twins. This clonotype was seen only a few times. Its antigen remains unknown. Study observations and caveats: Researchers caution that invariant MAIT and iNKT cells could partly confound zero-insertion analyses. Carriage of fewer insertions was seen in abundant cord blood beta clonotypes, whereas memory repertoires showed none. It was cross-sectional statistical analysis, not following the same donors, that the conclusions relied on.

This CDR3 contains 15 residues. V gave up 0 bases and J gave up 3 bases, with 13 bases separating them. Germline V gene data show CDR1 as SGDLS and CDR2 as YYNGEE. Carrying unique molecular identifiers, the cDNA also gained a universal primer site through template switching. TCRdb re-called the 5' RACE reads through MiXCR, storing one row per CDR3 protein. Here the sample spans 300,000 to 400,000 distinct CDR3 sequences, approximately 13% being singletons. This sample also appeared in a second study, on yellow fever vaccine responses in identical twins.

This chain connects TRBV9 to TRBJ2-7, with D possibly matching TRBD2 (5 bases). The specimen sequenced was CD8+ T cells sorted from blood. The clonotype comes from a woman aged 18-29 years in good health. CDR3 bases: TGTGCCAGCAGCGTAGGGTCACTACGGGGCTACGAGCAGTACTTC. It is translated as CASSVGSLRGYEQYF.